Reported below is one T cell receptor (beta chain). The target antigen is unknown. The data originate from a study of T cell repertoires in cytomegalovirus infection. Study-wide context: CMV infection and matching HLA type were both indicated by public TCR beta signatures.

The CDR3 has 14 residues. Looked up from germline, CDR1 is DFQATT and CDR2 is SNEGSKA (reference sequence). The ends lost 3 bases at V and 5 bases at J; junction bases unmatched: 6. TCRdb re-derived calls from the reads in MiXCR, one entry per CDR3 protein. Here the sample spans more than 150,000 distinct CDR3 sequences, about a sixth being singletons. Regarding the study as a whole: HLA-C-restricted CMV clonotypes gave the most frequent clonotype in two of eight donors.

Sequences were obtained from CD8+ T cells from PBMCs. This sequence joins TRBV20-1 and TRBJ2-3; TRBD2 aligns across 9 bases. The receptor was derived from a human donor in good health (CMV status not recorded). Some clones in this sample may be carry-over from other donors' samples. The CDR3 is CSASGLAGQDTQYF. The CDR3 DNA is TGCAGTGCTAGTGGTCTAGCGGGACAAGATACGCAGTATTTT.